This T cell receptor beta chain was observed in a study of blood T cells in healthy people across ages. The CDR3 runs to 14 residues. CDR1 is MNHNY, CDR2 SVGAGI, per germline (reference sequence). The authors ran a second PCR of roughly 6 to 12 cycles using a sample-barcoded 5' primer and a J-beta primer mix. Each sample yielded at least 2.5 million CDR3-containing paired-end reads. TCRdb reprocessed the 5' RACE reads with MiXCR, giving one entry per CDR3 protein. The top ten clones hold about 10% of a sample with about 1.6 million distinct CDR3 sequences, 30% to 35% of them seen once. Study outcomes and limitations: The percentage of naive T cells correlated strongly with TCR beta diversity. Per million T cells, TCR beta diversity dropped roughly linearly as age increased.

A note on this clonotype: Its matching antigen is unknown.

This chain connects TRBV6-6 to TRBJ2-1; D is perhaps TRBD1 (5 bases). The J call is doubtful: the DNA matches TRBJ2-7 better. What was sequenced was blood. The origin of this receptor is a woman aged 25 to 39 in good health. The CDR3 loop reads CASTRTPNSNEQYF. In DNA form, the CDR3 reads TGTGCCAGCACCCGGACACCTAACTCCAATGAGCAGTACTTC.